A single sample gave rise to the 8 T cell receptor beta chains below, sequenced in a study of blood T cell repertoires in COVID-19. TCRdb keeps only in-frame clones here, not all; method: immunoSEQ multiplex PCR. Here the sample spans some 320,000 clones, 88% being singletons. The sample comprised peripheral blood. The receptors stem from a woman in her thirties who had recovered from COVID-19.

This rearrangement joins TRBV11-2 to TRBJ2-1; 9 nucleotides match TRBD1. Looked up from germline, CDR1 is SGHAT and CDR2 is FQNNGV. Trimming cost V 5 bases and J 4 bases; bases outside gene matches: 6. The CDR3 runs 15 residues. This CDR3 is CASSPPGQGYNEQFF. DNA of the CDR3: TGTGCCAGCAGCCCTCCGGGACAGGGATACAATGAGCAGTTCTTC.

The J gene is TRBJ1-1, the V gene TRBV2, with TRBD1 matching 7 bases. Looked up from germline, CDR1 is SNHLY and CDR2 is FYNNEI. V was pared by 4 bases and J by 0 bases, with 2 bases of the junction left unmatched. The CDR3 consists of 14 residues. DNA for the CDR3: TGTGCCAGCAGTGTGGGACAGATGAACACTGAAGCTTTCTTT. Translated, it gives CASSVGQMNTEAFF.

J is TRBJ2-2 and V is TRBV11-3, with D possibly matching TRBD1 (6 bases). CDR1 is SGHNT, CDR2 YENEEA, per germline. The CDR3 spans 13 residues. V lost 3 bases, J lost 11 bases, and 13 bases lay in between. For the CDR3, the DNA is TGTGCCAGCAGCTTGAGGTTACAGGGTGAGCTGTTTTTT. This translates into CASSLRLQGELFF.

This clone was observed a few times. The J gene is TRBJ1-2, the V gene TRBV19, with TRBD1 identical over 9 bases. This CDR3 comprises 15 residues. The V gene end was trimmed by 7 bases and the J gene end by 6 bases; junction bases not matched to a gene: 12. CDR1 is LNHDA and CDR2 is SQIVND in the germline V gene (reference sequence). CDR3 protein: CASNTRDRVRDGYTF. The CDR3, as DNA: TGTGCCAGTAACACCCGGGACAGGGTTCGAGATGGCTACACCTTC.

V usage is TRBV24-1 and J usage is TRBJ1-5; perhaps TRBD1 as D (5 bases). CDR3 length: 15 residues. Trimming removed 3 bases at V and 4 bases at J, with 12 bases between. Germline V gene data show CDR1 as KGHDR and CDR2 as SFDVKD. The CDR3: CATSDRGGVNQPQHF. Here the CDR3 DNA reads TGTGCCACCAGTGATCGGGGGGGGGTAAATCAGCCCCAGCATTTT.

This clone was found once. The rearrangement links TRBV29-1 to TRBJ1-2; D remains unclear. The CDR3 runs 12 residues. Deletions cut 0 bases from V and 6 bases from J, with 8 bases between. CDR1 is SQVTM, CDR2 ANQGSEA, per germline. CDR3 bases: TGCAGCGTTGAAGAATGGCCAGATGGCTACACCTTC. It encodes CSVEEWPDGYTF.

V gene TRBV12-3 or TRBV12-4 combines with J gene TRBJ1-4; D not resolved. This CDR3 region has 13 residues. The V and J ends lost 8 bases and 6 bases respectively, with 13 bases between them. The CDR3 here is CASLRSGDEKLFF. The DNA of the CDR3 is TGTGCCAGCCTTAGGTCCGGGGATGAAAAACTGTTTTTT.

The table lists this clone with a few counts. This chain connects TRBV6-2 or TRBV6-3 to TRBJ1-1; TRBD1 matches 9 bases. The junction had 8 bases not matched to a gene; V was cut back by 5 bases and J by 1 base. There are 16 residues in the CDR3. In germline, CDR1 is MNHEY, CDR2 SVGEGT. This chain's CDR3 is CASSLYRGQGNTEAFF. Here the CDR3 DNA reads TGTGCCAGCAGTCTTTACAGGGGGCAGGGGAACACTGAAGCTTTCTTT.